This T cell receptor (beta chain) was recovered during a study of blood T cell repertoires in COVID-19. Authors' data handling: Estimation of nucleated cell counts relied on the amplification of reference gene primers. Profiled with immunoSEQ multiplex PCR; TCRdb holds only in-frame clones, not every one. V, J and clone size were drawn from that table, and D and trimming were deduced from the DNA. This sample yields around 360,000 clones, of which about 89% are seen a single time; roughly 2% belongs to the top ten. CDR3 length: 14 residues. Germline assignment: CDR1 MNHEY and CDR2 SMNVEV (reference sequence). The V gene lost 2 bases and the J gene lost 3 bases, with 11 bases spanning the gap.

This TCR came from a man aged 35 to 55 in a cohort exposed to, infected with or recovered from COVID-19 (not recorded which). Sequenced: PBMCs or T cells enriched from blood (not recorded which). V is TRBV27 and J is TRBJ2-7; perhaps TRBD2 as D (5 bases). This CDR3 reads CASSLGAGGYEQYF. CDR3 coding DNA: TGTGCCAGCAGTTTAGGAGCCGGAGGCTACGAGCAGTACTTC.